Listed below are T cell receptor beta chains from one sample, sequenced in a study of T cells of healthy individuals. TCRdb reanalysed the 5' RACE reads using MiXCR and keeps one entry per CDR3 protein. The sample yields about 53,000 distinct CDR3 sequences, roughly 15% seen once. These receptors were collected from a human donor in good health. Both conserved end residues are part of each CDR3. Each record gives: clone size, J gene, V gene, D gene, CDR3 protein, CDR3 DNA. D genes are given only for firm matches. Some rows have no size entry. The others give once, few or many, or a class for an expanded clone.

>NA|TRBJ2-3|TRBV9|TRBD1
CASSAVAGTGGADTQYF
TGTGCCAGCAGCGCCGTAGCCGGGACAGGGGGGGCAGATACGCAGTATTTT
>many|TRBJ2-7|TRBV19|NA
CASSTPGSYEQYF
TGTGCCAGTAGTACTCCAGGGTCCTACGAGCAGTACTTC
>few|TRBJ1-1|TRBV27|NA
CASTLGGLNTEAFF
TGTGCCAGCACCCTGGGGGGACTTAACACTGAAGCTTTCTTT
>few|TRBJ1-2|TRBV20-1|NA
CSARESLDGNYGYTF
TGCAGTGCTAGAGAATCCCTGGACGGGAACTATGGCTACACCTTC
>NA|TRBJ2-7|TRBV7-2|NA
CASSSTTKSYEQYF
TGTGCCAGCAGCTCGACGACGAAGTCCTACGAGCAGTACTTC
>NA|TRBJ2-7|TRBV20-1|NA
CSAKPGRASNEQYF
TGCAGTGCGAAACCGGGACGGGCAAGTAACGAGCAGTACTTC
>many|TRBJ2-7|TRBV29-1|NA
CSVDPLPPGEQYF
TGCAGCGTTGATCCTCTACCCCCCGGCGAGCAGTACTTC
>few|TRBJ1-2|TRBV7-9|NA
CASSPRTPGLPNYGYTF
TGTGCCAGCAGCCCTCGGACGCCCGGTCTCCCTAACTATGGCTACACCTTC
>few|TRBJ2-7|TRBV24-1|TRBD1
CATWYGGRARDRGEDEQYF
TGTGCCACCTGGTACGGCGGCCGGGCCCGGGACAGGGGGGAAGACGAGCAGTACTTC
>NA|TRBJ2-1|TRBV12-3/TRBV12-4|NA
CASSSPSTGYNEQFF
TGTGCCAGCAGTTCGCCCTCGACTGGATACAATGAGCAGTTCTTC
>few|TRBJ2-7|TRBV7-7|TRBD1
CASSPGTGEAEQYF
TGTGCCAGCAGCCCCGGGACAGGGGAGGCCGAGCAGTACTTC
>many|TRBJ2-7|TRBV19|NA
CASSNRGTYEQYF
TGTGCCAGTAGTAATCGCGGAACCTACGAGCAGTACTTC
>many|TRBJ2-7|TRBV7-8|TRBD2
CASSPRLAGGPSSYEQYF
TGTGCCAGCAGCCCCAGACTAGCGGGGGGCCCCAGCTCCTACGAGCAGTACTTC